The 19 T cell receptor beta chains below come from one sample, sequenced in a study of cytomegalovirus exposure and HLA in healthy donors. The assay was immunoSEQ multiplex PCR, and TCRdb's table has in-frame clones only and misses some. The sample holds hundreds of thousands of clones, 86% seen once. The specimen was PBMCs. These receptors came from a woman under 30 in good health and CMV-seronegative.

This CDR3 reads CASSFRQGGYEQYF. The DNA for the CDR3 is TGTGCCAGCAGCTTCCGACAGGGGGGATACGAGCAGTACTTC. J is TRBJ2-7 and V is TRBV7-9; 9 bases are a match to TRBD1. This CDR3 spans 14 amino acids. After removal of 3 bases from V and 4 bases from J, the junction contained 4 bases not matched to a gene. Germline V CDR1 and CDR2: SEHNR, FQNEAQ (reference sequence).

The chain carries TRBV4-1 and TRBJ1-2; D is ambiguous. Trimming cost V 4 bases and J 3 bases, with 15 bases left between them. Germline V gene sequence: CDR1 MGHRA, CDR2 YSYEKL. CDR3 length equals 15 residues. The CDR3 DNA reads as TGCGCCAGCAGCCTCTCGGGTACGGAGGACTATGGCTACACCTTC. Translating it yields CASSLSGTEDYGYTF.

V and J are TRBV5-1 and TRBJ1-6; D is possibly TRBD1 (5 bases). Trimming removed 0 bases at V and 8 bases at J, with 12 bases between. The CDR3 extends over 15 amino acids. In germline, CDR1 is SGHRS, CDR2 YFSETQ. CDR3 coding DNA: TGCGCCAGCAGCTTGGCCAGTCAGGGTTATTCACCCCTCCACTTT. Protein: CASSLASQGYSPLHF.

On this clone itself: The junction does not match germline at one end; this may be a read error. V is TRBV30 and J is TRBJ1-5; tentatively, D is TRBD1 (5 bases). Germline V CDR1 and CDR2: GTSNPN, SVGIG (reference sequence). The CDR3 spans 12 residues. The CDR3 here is CAWRRGRVPQHF. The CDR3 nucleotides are TGTGCTTGGAGGCGGGGGAGAGTGCCCCAGCATTTT.

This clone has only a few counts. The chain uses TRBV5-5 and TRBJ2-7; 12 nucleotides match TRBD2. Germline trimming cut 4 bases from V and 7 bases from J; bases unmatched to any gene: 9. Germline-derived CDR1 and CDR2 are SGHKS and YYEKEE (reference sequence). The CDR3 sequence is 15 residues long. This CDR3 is CASSQGLAGSREQYF. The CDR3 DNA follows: TGTGCCAGCAGCCAAGGACTAGCGGGGTCCCGGGAGCAGTACTTC.

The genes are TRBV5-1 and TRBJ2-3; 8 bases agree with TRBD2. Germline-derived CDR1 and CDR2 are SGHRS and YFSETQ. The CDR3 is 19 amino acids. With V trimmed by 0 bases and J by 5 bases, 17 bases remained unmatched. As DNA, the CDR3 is TGCGCCAGCAGCTTGGCGGTACTAGCGGTGGAGGGCCTGGGAGATACGCAGTATTTT. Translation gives CASSLAVLAVEGLGDTQYF.

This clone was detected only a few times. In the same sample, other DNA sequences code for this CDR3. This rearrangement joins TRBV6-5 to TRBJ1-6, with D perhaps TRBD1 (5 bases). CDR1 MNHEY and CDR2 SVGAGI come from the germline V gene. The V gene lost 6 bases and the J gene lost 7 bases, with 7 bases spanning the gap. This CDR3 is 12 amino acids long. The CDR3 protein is CASRGPNSPLHF. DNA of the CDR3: TGTGCCAGCAGGGGGCCCAATTCACCCCTCCACTTT.

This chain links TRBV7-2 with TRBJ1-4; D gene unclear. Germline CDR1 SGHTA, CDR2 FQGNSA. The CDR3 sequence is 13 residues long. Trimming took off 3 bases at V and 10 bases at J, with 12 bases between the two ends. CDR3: CASSLGDVGKLFF. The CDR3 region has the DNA TGTGCCAGCAGCTTGGGCGACGTGGGAAAACTGTTTTTT.

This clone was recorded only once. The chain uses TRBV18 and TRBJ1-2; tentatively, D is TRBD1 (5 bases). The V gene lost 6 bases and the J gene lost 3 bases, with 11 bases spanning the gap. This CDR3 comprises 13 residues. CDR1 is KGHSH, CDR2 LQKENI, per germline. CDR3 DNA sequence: TGTGCCAGCTCGTTTTCGACAGACTATGGCTACACCTTC. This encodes CASSFSTDYGYTF.

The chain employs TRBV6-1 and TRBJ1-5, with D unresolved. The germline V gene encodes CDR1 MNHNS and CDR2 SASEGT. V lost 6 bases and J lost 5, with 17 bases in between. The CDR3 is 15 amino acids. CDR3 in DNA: TGTGCCAGCAGAGAGAGGGAGTTGGGGTATCAGCCCCAGCATTTT. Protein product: CASRERELGYQPQHF.

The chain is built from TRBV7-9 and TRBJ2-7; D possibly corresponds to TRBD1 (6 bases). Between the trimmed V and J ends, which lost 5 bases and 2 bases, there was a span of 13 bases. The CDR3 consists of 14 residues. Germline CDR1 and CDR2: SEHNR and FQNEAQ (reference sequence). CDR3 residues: CASSPRTAPYEQYF. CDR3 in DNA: TGTGCCAGCAGCCCGAGGACAGCTCCCTACGAGCAGTACTTC.

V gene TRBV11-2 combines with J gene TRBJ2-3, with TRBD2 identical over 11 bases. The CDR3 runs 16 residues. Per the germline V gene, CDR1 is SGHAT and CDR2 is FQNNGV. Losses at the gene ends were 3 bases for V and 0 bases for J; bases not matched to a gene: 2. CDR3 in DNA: TGTGCCAGCAGCTTCCGACTAGCGGGGAGCACAGATACGCAGTATTTT. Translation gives CASSFRLAGSTDTQYF.

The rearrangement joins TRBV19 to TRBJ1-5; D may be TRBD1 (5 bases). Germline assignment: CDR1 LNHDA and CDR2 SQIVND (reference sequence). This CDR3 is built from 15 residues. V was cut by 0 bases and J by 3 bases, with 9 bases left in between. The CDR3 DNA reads TGTGCCAGTAGTATAGAGGGCAGGGTCAATCAGCCCCAGCATTTT. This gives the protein CASSIEGRVNQPQHF.

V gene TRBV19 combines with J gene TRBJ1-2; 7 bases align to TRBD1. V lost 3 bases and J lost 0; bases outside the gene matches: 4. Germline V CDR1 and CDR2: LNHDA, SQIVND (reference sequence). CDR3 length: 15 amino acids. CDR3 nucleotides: TGTGCCAGTAGTATGGCCGGGACAGCTAACTATGGCTACACCTTC. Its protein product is CASSMAGTANYGYTF.

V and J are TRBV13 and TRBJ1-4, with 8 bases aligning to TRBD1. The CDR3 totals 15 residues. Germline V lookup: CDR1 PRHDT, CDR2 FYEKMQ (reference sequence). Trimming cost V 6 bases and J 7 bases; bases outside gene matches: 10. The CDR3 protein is CASSFSQGAGEKLFF. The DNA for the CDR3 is TGTGCCAGCAGTTTCTCTCAGGGGGCCGGTGAAAAACTGTTTTTT.

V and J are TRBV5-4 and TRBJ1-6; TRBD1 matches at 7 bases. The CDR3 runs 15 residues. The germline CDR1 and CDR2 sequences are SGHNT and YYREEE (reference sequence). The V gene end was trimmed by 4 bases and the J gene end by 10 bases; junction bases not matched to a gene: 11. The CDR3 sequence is CASSAIDRDRSPLHF. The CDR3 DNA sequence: TGTGCCAGCAGCGCAATAGACAGGGATCGGTCACCCCTCCACTTT.

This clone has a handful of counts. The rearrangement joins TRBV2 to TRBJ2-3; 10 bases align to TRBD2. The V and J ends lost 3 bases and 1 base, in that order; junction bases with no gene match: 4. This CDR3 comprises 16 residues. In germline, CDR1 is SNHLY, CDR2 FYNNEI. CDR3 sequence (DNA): TGTGCCAGCAGTGAGGAAGCGGGGGGGCGCACAGATACGCAGTATTTT. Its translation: CASSEEAGGRTDTQYF.

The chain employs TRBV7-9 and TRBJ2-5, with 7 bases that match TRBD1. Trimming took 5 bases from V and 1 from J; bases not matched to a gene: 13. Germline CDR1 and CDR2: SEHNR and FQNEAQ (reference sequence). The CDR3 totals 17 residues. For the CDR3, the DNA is TGTGCCAGCAGCCCAGGGGCGACAGGGTGGTTCCAAGAGACCCAGTACTTC. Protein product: CASSPGATGWFQETQYF.

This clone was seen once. CDR3 loop: CASSLVASVADEQFF. For the CDR3, the DNA is TGCGCCAGCAGCTTGGTGGCTAGCGTGGCCGATGAGCAGTTCTTC. The chain uses TRBV5-1 and TRBJ2-1; maybe TRBD2 (6 bases). CDR1 SGHRS and CDR2 YFSETQ come from the germline V gene. This CDR3 contains 15 residues. Trimming removed 0 bases from V and 8 bases from J, with 15 bases in between.